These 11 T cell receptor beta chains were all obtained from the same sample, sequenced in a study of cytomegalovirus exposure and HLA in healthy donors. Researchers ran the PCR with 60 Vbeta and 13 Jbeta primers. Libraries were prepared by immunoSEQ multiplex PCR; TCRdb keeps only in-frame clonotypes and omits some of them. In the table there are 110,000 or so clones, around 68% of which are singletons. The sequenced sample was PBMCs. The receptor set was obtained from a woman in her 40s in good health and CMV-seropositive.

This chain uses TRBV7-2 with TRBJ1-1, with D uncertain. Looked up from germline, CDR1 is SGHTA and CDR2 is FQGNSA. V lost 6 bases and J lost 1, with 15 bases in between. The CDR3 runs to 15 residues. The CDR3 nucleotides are TGTGCCAGCAGAGACGTGGGCAGAACGAACACTGAAGCTTTCTTT. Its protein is CASRDVGRTNTEAFF.

The CDR3 bases are TGTGCCAGCAGTTCCCAGGGGGCCGCCTCCTACGAGCAGTACTTC. It is translated as CASSSQGAASYEQYF. The V gene is TRBV6-1, the J gene TRBJ2-7, with 8 bases matching TRBD1. CDR1 and CDR2 (germline): MNHNS, SASEGT. J gave up 0 bases and V 5 bases, and 6 bases lay outside the gene matches. The CDR3 has 15 residues.

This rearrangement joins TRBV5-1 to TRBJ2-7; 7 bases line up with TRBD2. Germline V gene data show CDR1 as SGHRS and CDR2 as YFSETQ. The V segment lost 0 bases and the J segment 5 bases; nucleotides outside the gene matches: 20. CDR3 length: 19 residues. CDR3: CASSLAGQVVRGLSHEQYF. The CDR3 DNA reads TGCGCCAGCAGCTTGGCCGGTCAAGTGGTTAGGGGACTATCCCACGAGCAGTACTTC.

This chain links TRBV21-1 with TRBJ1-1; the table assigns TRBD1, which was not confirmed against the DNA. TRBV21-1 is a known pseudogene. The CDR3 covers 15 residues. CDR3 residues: CASRAFPRVNTEAFF. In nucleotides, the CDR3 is TGTGCCAGCAGAGCCTTCCCCAGGGTGAACACTGAAGCTTTCTTT.

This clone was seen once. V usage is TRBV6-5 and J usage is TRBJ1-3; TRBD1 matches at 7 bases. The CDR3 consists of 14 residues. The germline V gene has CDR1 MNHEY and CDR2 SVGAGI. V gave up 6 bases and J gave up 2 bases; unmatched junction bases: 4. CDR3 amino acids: CASRRQGAGNTIYF. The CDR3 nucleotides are TGTGCCAGCAGAAGGCAGGGGGCTGGAAACACCATATATTTT.

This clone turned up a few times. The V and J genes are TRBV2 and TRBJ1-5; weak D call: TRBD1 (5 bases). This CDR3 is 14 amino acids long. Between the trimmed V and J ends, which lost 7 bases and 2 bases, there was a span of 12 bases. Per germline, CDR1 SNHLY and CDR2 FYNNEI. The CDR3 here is CASTSGLGNQPQHF. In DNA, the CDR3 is TGTGCCAGCACCTCAGGGTTGGGCAATCAGCCCCAGCATTTT.

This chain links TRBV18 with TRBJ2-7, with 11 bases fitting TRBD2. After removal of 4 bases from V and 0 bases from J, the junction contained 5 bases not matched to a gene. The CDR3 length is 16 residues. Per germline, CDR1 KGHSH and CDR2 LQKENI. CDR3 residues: CASSRLLAGDSYEQYF. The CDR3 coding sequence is TGTGCCAGCTCACGCTTACTAGCGGGAGACTCCTACGAGCAGTACTTC.

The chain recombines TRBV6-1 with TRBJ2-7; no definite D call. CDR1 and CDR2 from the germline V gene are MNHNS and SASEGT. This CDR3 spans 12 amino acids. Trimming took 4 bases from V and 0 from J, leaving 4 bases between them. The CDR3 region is CASSGLSYEQYF. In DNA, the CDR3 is TGTGCCAGCAGTGGTCTCTCCTACGAGCAGTACTTC.

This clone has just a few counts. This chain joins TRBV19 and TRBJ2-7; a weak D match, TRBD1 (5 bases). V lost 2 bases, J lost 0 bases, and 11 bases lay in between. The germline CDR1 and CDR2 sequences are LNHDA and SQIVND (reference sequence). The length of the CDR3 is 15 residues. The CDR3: CASSISHRSSYEQYF. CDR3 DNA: TGTGCCAGTAGTATAAGTCACAGGTCCTCCTACGAGCAGTACTTC.

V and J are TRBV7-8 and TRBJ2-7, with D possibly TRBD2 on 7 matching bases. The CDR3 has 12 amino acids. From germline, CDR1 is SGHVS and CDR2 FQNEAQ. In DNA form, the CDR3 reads TGTGCAACCCAGAAGCGAGGGGGGGTGGTGTACTTC. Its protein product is CATQKRGGVVYF.

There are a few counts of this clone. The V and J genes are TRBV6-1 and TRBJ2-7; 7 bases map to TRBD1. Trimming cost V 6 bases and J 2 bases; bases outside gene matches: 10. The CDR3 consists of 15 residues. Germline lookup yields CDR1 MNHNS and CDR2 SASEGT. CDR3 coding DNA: TGTGCCAGCAGCAAGGGGGACAGAGTAACCTACGAGCAGTACTTC. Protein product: CASSKGDRVTYEQYF.